These 10 T cell receptor beta chains originate from one sample sequenced in a study of cytomegalovirus exposure and HLA in healthy donors. The study ran its PCR with 60 Vbeta and 13 Jbeta primers. Only in-frame clones appear in the TCRdb table, and some are missing; sequencing was by immunoSEQ multiplex PCR. The data show 60,000 or so clones, 75% seen once. Sequencing used PBMCs. These receptors all stem from a woman aged 40 to 50 in good health and CMV-seropositive.

J is TRBJ1-1 and V is TRBV11-2; no firm D call. Germline assignment: CDR1 SGHAT and CDR2 FQNNGV. With 0 bases removed from V and 7 bases from J, the gap between germline ends came to 12 bases. This CDR3 has 14 residues. For the CDR3, the DNA is TGTGCCAGCAGCTTAGATCCCGGGTCCAGTGAAGCTTTCTTT. Its protein is CASSLDPGSSEAFF. The full variable domain, with the rest looked up from reference TRBV11-2 and TRBJ1-1, is EAGVAQSPRYKIIEKRQSVAFWCNPISGHATLYWYQQILGQGPKLLIQFQNNGVVDDSQLPKDRFSAERLKGVDSTLKIQPAKLEDSAVYLCASSLDPGSSEAFFGQGTRLTVV.

The genes are TRBV15 and TRBJ2-3; 9 bases line up with TRBD2. The germline V gene has CDR1 LNHNV and CDR2 YYDKDF (reference sequence). Trimming removed 5 bases from V and 2 bases from J; junction bases left unmatched: 2. The CDR3 length is 14 residues. The CDR3 sequence is CATSRGGDTDTQYF. The CDR3 nucleotides read TGTGCCACCAGCCGCGGGGGGGACACAGATACGCAGTATTTT.

The V gene is TRBV18, the J gene TRBJ1-5, with D maybe TRBD1 (6 bases). Per the germline V gene, CDR1 is KGHSH and CDR2 is LQKENI. This CDR3 has 15 amino acids. V was trimmed by 6 bases and J by 4 bases, leaving 16 bases between them. The CDR3 is CASSLSGTLNQPQHF. The CDR3 coding sequence is TGTGCCAGCTCCCTCTCCGGGACATTGAATCAGCCCCAGCATTTT.

The rearrangement joins TRBV11-2 to TRBJ2-3, with 8 bases matching TRBD2. The CDR3 consists of 18 residues. Germline trimming cut 1 base from V and 0 bases from J; bases unmatched to any gene: 9. Germline CDR1 reads SGHAT; CDR2 reads FQNNGV. CDR3 residues: CASSLVPGGPTSTDTQYF. DNA of the CDR3: TGTGCCAGCAGCTTAGTCCCGGGGGGGCCCACTAGCACAGATACGCAGTATTTT. The entire variable domain, with the rest obtained from reference TRBV11-2 and TRBJ2-3, is as follows: EAGVAQSPRYKIIEKRQSVAFWCNPISGHATLYWYQQILGQGPKLLIQFQNNGVVDDSQLPKDRFSAERLKGVDSTLKIQPAKLEDSAVYLCASSLVPGGPTSTDTQYFGPGTRLTVL.

The V gene is TRBV19, the J gene TRBJ1-5, with 8 bases lining up with TRBD1. The CDR3 sequence is 16 residues long. Germline values: CDR1 LNHDA, CDR2 SQIVND (reference sequence). With 1 base clipped from V and 3 bases from J, the junction kept 5 bases outside the gene matches. In DNA form, the CDR3 reads TGTGCCAGTAGTATAGCCACAGGGGGTTTCAATCAGCCCCAGCATTTT. Its translation is CASSIATGGFNQPQHF. The full variable domain, in which reference TRBV19 and TRBJ1-5 provide the parts outside the CDR3, is DGGITQSPKYLFRKEGQNVTLSCEQNLNHDAMYWYRQDPGQGLRLIYYSQIVNDFQKGDIAEGYSVSREKKESFPLTVTSAQKNPTAFYLCASSIATGGFNQPQHFGDGTRLSIL.

This chain connects TRBV5-6 to TRBJ1-3, with TRBD1 identical over 7 bases. V shed 4 bases and J 5 bases; nucleotides not matched to a gene: 15. Germline loops: CDR1 SGHDT, CDR2 YYEEEE. CDR3 size: 17 residues. Here the CDR3 DNA reads TGTGCCAGCAGCCGCCTTAGACAGGGCGTTACACGAAACACCATATATTTT. This translates into CASSRLRQGVTRNTIYF.

The V gene is TRBV7-2, the J gene TRBJ2-1; maybe TRBD2 (5 bases). Germline loops: CDR1 SGHTA, CDR2 FQGNSA. V lost 5 bases, J lost 8 bases, and 16 bases lay in between. This CDR3 spans 14 amino acids. CDR3 nucleotides: TGTGCCAGCAGCCCCGGGATTCGGTGGGATGAGCAGTTCTTC. Protein product: CASSPGIRWDEQFF.

The chain combines TRBV2 with TRBJ1-2; D is unresolved. CDR3 length: 14 residues. Per the germline V gene, CDR1 is SNHLY and CDR2 is FYNNEI. Deletions cut 1 base from V and 0 bases from J, with 6 bases between. Here the CDR3 reads CASSEGLANYGYTF. The CDR3 DNA reads TGTGCCAGCAGTGAAGGGTTAGCTAACTATGGCTACACCTTC.

This rearrangement joins TRBV25-1 to TRBJ1-4, with no clear D. CDR1 and CDR2 (germline): MGHDK, SYGVNS. Trimming took 2 bases from V and 8 from J, leaving 15 bases between them. This CDR3 is 15 amino acids long. The chain's CDR3 is CASSEVGLYTEKLFF. The DNA for the CDR3 is TGTGCCAGCAGTGAAGTTGGACTCTATACCGAAAAACTGTTTTTT.

The V gene is TRBV5-6, the J gene TRBJ1-5, with a possible D match to TRBD1 (5 bases). This CDR3 comprises 15 residues. Germline loops: CDR1 SGHDT, CDR2 YYEEEE. The ends were cut back, 0 bases at V and 1 base at J, with 8 bases in the middle. This chain's CDR3 is CASSLDGGSNQPQHF. The CDR3 DNA reads TGTGCCAGCAGCTTGGACGGGGGGAGCAATCAGCCCCAGCATTTT. Looking up the rest from reference TRBV5-6 and TRBJ1-5 gives the full variable domain: DAGVTQSPTHLIKTRGQQVTLRCSPKSGHDTVSWYQQALGQGPQFIFQYYEEEERQRGNFPDRFSGHQFPNYSSELNVNALLLGDSALYLCASSLDGGSNQPQHFGDGTRLSIL.